Given below is one TCR beta chain in context. What it recognizes is unknown. This PCR relied on a set of 60 Vbeta primers and 13 Jbeta primers. Sequencing used immunoSEQ multiplex PCR; TCRdb keeps in-frame clones, though not all of them. Of some 150,000 clones listed, about two thirds are singletons. The sample is drawn from a study of cytomegalovirus exposure and HLA in healthy donors. Study conclusions and caveats: As was reported, the HLA-A and HLA-B alleles of most subjects were accurately predicted from TCR beta sequences. DRB1 had the most TCR associations and HLA-C the fewest, a later analysis found, with rates varying by HLA locus.

CDR1 SGHTA and CDR2 FQGNSA come from the germline V gene. V gave up 3 bases and J gave up 0 bases, with 11 bases separating them. The CDR3 has 15 amino acids. Every donor was a healthy person donating bone marrow. The rearrangement uses TRBV7-2 and TRBJ1-2, with a possible D match to TRBD1 (6 bases). Material: PBMCs. This receptor was obtained from a woman in her 30s in good health and CMV-seronegative. CDR3 sequence: CASSFRDTPNYGYTF. The CDR3 nucleotides are TGTGCCAGCAGCTTCCGGGACACACCTAACTATGGCTACACCTTC.